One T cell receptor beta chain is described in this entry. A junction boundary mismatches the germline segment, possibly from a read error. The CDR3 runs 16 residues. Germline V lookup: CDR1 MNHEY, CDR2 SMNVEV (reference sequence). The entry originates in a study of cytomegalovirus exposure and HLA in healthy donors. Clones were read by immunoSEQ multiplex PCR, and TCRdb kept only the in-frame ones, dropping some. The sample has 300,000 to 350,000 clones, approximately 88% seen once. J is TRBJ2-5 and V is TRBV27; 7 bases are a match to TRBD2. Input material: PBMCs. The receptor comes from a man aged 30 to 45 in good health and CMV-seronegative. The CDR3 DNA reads TGTGCCAGCAGTATATCAGGCGGGGAGGGAGCGGCGACCCAGTACTTC. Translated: CASSISGGEGAATQYF.